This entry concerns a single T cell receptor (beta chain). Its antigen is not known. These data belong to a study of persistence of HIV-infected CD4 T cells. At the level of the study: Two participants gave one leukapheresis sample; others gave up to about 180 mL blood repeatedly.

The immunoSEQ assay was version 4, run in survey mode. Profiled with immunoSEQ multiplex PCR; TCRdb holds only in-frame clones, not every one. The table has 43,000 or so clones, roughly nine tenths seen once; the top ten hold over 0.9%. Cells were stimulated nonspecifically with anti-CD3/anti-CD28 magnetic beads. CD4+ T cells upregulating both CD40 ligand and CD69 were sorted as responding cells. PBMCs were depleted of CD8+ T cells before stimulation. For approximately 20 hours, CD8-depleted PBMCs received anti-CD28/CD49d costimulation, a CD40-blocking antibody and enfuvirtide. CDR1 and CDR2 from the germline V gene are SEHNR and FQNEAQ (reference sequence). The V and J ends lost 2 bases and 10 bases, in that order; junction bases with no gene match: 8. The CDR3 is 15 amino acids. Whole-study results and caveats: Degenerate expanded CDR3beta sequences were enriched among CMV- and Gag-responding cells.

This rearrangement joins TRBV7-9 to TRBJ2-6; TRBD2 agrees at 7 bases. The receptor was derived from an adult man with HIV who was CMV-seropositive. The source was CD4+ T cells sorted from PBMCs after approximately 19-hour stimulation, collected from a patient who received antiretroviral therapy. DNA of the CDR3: TGTGCCAGCAGCTTAACCCACGGGGGGAGTAACGTCCTGACTTTC. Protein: CASSLTHGGSNVLTF.